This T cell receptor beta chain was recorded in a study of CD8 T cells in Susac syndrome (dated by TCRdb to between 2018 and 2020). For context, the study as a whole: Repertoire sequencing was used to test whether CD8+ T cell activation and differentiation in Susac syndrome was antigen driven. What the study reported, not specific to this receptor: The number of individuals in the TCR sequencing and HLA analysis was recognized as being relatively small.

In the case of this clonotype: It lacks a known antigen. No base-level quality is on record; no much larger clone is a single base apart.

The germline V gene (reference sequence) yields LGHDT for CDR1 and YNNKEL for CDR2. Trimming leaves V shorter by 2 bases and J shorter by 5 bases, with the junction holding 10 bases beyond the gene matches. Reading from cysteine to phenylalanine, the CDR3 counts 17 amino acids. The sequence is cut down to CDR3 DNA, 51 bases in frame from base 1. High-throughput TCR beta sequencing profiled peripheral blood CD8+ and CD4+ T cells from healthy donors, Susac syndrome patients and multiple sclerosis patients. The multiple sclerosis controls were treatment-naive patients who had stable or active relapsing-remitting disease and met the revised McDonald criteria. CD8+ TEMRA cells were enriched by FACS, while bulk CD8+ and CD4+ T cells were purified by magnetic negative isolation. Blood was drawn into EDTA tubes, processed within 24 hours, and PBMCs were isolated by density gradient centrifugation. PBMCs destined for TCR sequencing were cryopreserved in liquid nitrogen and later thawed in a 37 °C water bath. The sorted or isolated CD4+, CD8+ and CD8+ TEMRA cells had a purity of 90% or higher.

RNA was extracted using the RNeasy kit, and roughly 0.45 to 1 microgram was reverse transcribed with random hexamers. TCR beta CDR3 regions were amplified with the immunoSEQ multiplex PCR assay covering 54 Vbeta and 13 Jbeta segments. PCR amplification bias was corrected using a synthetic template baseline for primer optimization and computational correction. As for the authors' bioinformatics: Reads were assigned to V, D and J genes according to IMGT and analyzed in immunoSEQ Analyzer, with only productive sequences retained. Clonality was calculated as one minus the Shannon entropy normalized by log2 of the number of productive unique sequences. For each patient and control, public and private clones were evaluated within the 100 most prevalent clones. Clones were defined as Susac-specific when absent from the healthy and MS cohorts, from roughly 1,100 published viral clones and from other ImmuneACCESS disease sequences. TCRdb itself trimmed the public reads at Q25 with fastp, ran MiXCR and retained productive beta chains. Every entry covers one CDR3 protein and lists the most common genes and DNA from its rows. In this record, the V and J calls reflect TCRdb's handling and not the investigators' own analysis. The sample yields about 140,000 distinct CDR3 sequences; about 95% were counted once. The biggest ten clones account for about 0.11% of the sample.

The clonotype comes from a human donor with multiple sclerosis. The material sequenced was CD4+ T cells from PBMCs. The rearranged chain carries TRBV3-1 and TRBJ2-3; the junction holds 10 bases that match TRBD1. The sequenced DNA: TGTGCCAGCAGCCAATTATCCGGGACAGGGGCCGGAGATACGCAGTATTTT. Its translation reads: CASSQLSGTGAGDTQYF.